The clone carrying this T cell receptor beta chain was seen a single time. The antigen remains undetermined. Clones were sequenced by immunoSEQ multiplex PCR, and TCRdb holds only the in-frame ones, with some missing. The sample carries about 14,000 clones, approximately 92% recorded once. This sample was included in a study of monozygotic twins with cystic fibrosis. Broader study findings: Monozygotic CF twins shared more identical nucleotide clonotypes than unrelated patients. Clonality was generally low (median approximately 0.0095), higher in the most severe patients.

The V end lost 6 bases, the J end lost 4 bases, and 9 bases lay between the germline ends. This CDR3 is built from 13 residues. The germline gives CDR1 MDHEN, CDR2 SYDVKM. This clonotype originated in a girl under 10 years old with cystic fibrosis. The chain has TRBV28 and TRBJ1-4, with D possibly TRBD1 on 6 matching bases. The sequencing input was blood. The DNA of the CDR3 is TGTGCCAGCAGGGGGGGCTTTAATGAAAAACTGTTTTTT. It codes for CASRGGFNEKLFF.